The clone carrying this T cell receptor (beta chain) was counted between two and nine times. Its antigen is not known. The authors reverse transcribed all of the isolated RNA, so sequencing captured expressed TCRB transcripts. TCRdb keeps only in-frame clones here, not all; method: immunoSEQ multiplex PCR. This sample yields around 280,000 clones, of which 15% are seen a single time; 0.015% belongs to the top ten. V was shortened by 5 bases and J by 2 bases, with 4 bases between the two germline ends. The CDR3 totals 13 residues. CDR1 LNHDA and CDR2 SQIVND come from the germline V gene (reference sequence). The data stem from a study of beta chain features in type 1 diabetes. Study information: Analysis included 107,917,701 sorted cells drawn from all samples.

Findings of the study overall: TCRB CDR3s from Type 1 diabetes patients were moderately but significantly shorter in all four CD4+ subsets. A definitive answer on HLA type influencing TCRB rearrangement was not reached here. A PCR bias possibly favoring shorter templates would apply equally to patients and controls.

This TCR derives from a man younger than 35 with type 1 diabetes. Sequenced input: naive CD4+ T cells from blood. The chain recombines TRBV19 with TRBJ2-6, with unresolved D. The DNA for the CDR3 is TGTGCCAGTAGTCGTGCTGGGGCCAACGTCCTGACTTTC. Protein: CASSRAGANVLTF.